This TCR beta chain stems from a study of T-cell reconstitution after alpha-beta-depleted transplantation in children. Study observations and caveats: Certain patients had high TCRbeta diversity at day 60, and it came from recipient T cells and thymic progenitors that survived. Several hundred expanded graft clones reportedly gave rise to the alpha-beta T cells present about two months after transplant. A year had passed since transplant, and T-cell counts and diversity by then came mostly from newly produced T cells.

As it was prepared, the TCRbeta library received unique molecular identifiers. TCRdb re-derived calls from the PCR reads in MiXCR, one entry per CDR3 protein. The sample yields some 150,000 distinct CDR3 sequences, about 9% seen once. This clonotype has only a few counts. Its antigen is currently unknown. The sequencing here drew on PBMCs, mostly from graft donor cells, taken 180 days after TCRalphabeta/CD19-depleted stem cell transplant. The receptor was derived from a female patient between 2 and 15 years old who had a stem cell transplant for congenital amegakaryocytic thrombocytopenia, so the T cells may come from the graft donor.

The DNA of the CDR3 is TGTGCCAGCAGCCCATCGACAAGTTTTGGCTACGAGCAGTACTTC. Encoded protein: CASSPSTSFGYEQYF. The chain has TRBV7-6 and TRBJ2-7; D gene ambiguous. The germline V gene has CDR1 SGHVS and CDR2 FNYEAQ. The CDR3 contains 15 residues. Trimming stripped 5 bases from V and 3 bases from J, with 17 bases between.